These T cell receptor beta chains were read from a single sample in a study of T cell responses to AZD1222 COVID-19 vaccine. Sequencing was performed with immunoSEQ multiplex PCR; in TCRdb, only in-frame clones are kept and a portion is missing. The data contain about 130,000 clones, 85% to 95% of them singletons. The material was peripheral blood, obtained 28 days after the second AZD1222 dose. All receptors derive from an adult who received the AZD1222 COVID-19 vaccine. Each CDR3 is given with its conserved first and last residue. The order of the fields is J gene, D gene, CDR3 length, V gene, clone size, CDR3 protein, CDR3 DNA. D genes are given only for firm matches. Rows give clone size only sometimes, using once, few, many, or a class for an expanded clone.

J gene: TRBJ2-3
D gene: TRBD1
CDR3 length: 17
V gene: TRBV7-6
clone size: .
CDR3 protein: CASSWGTGRVATDTQYF
CDR3 DNA: TGTGCCAGCAGTTGGGGGACAGGCCGGGTGGCCACAGATACGCAGTATTTT

J gene: TRBJ2-1
D gene: .
CDR3 length: 17
V gene: TRBV5-4
clone size: .
CDR3 protein: CASSLVVRTNTYNEQFF
CDR3 DNA: TGTGCCAGCAGCTTGGTGGTACGGACAAATACCTACAATGAGCAGTTCTTC

J gene: TRBJ2-5
D gene: .
CDR3 length: 13
V gene: TRBV4-1
clone size: .
CDR3 protein: CASSQGEWETQYF
CDR3 DNA: TGCGCCAGCAGCCAAGGAGAGTGGGAGACCCAGTACTTC

J gene: TRBJ1-1
D gene: .
CDR3 length: 18
V gene: TRBV5-3
clone size: few
CDR3 protein: CARSPDPGRGSFHTEAFF
CDR3 DNA: TGTGCCAGAAGCCCGGACCCGGGGAGGGGGAGTTTTCACACTGAAGCTTTCTTT

J gene: TRBJ2-2
D gene: .
CDR3 length: 14
V gene: TRBV5-1
clone size: .
CDR3 protein: CASRGGQDTGELFF
CDR3 DNA: TGCGCCAGCAGAGGGGGGCAAGACACCGGGGAGCTGTTTTTT

J gene: TRBJ1-1
D gene: .
CDR3 length: 16
V gene: TRBV5-1
clone size: .
CDR3 protein: CASSLSPGGEGTEAFF
CDR3 DNA: TGCGCCAGCAGCTTGAGTCCGGGCGGGGAGGGTACTGAAGCTTTCTTT

J gene: TRBJ1-1
D gene: TRBD1
CDR3 length: 15
V gene: TRBV5-1
clone size: .
CDR3 protein: CASSLGGSRGTEAFF
CDR3 DNA: TGCGCCAGCAGCTTGGGTGGGTCCAGGGGGACTGAAGCTTTCTTT

J gene: TRBJ2-5
D gene: TRBD2
CDR3 length: 17
V gene: TRBV4-2
clone size: .
CDR3 protein: CASSPRTSGGPQETQYF
CDR3 DNA: TGTGCCAGCAGCCCGCGGACTAGCGGGGGGCCTCAAGAGACCCAGTACTTC

J gene: TRBJ1-2
D gene: .
CDR3 length: 14
V gene: TRBV7-9
clone size: .
CDR3 protein: CASSLFQDQYGYTF
CDR3 DNA: TGTGCCAGCAGCTTATTTCAGGATCAATATGGCTACACCTTC

J gene: TRBJ1-5
D gene: TRBD1
CDR3 length: 13
V gene: TRBV2
clone size: .
CDR3 protein: CASRDRGNQPQHF
CDR3 DNA: TGTGCCAGCCGCGACAGGGGAAATCAGCCCCAGCATTTT

J gene: TRBJ2-3
D gene: TRBD2
CDR3 length: 16
V gene: TRBV3-1/TRBV3-2
clone size: .
CDR3 protein: CASSPRTSRGADTQYF
CDR3 DNA: TGTGCCAGCAGCCCACGGACTAGTAGGGGCGCAGATACGCAGTATTTT

J gene: TRBJ2-7
D gene: .
CDR3 length: 13
V gene: TRBV19
clone size: .
CDR3 protein: CASSWQGGYEQYF
CDR3 DNA: TGTGCCAGTAGTTGGCAGGGAGGCTACGAGCAGTACTTC

J gene: TRBJ1-1
D gene: .
CDR3 length: 13
V gene: TRBV11-3
clone size: .
CDR3 protein: CASSPRGEAEAFF
CDR3 DNA: TGTGCCAGCAGCCCGCGGGGGGAGGCTGAAGCTTTCTTT

J gene: TRBJ1-2
D gene: .
CDR3 length: 12
V gene: TRBV11-3
clone size: .
CDR3 protein: CAISAVNYGYTF
CDR3 DNA: TGTGCCATCTCGGCCGTTAACTATGGCTACACCTTC

J gene: TRBJ2-5
D gene: .
CDR3 length: 17
V gene: TRBV24-1
clone size: .
CDR3 protein: CATSDPGRPGDQETQYF
CDR3 DNA: TGTGCCACCAGTGATCCCGGGCGGCCTGGGGACCAAGAGACCCAGTACTTC

J gene: TRBJ1-1
D gene: TRBD1
CDR3 length: 14
V gene: TRBV10-2
clone size: .
CDR3 protein: CASRTGAASTEAFF
CDR3 DNA: TGCGCCAGCAGAACAGGGGCGGCGAGCACTGAAGCTTTCTTT

J gene: TRBJ2-1
D gene: .
CDR3 length: 12
V gene: TRBV24-1
clone size: .
CDR3 protein: CATSDLRDEQFF
CDR3 DNA: TGTGCCACCAGTGATTTAAGGGATGAGCAGTTCTTC

J gene: TRBJ2-5
D gene: TRBD1
CDR3 length: 14
V gene: TRBV30
clone size: .
CDR3 protein: CAWSVGTGGETQYF
CDR3 DNA: TGTGCCTGGAGTGTCGGGACAGGGGGTGAGACCCAGTACTTC

J gene: TRBJ1-1
D gene: TRBD1
CDR3 length: 13
V gene: TRBV14
clone size: .
CDR3 protein: CASSLTGDTEAFF
CDR3 DNA: TGTGCCAGCAGCTTGACAGGGGACACTGAAGCTTTCTTT

J gene: TRBJ1-2
D gene: .
CDR3 length: 12
V gene: TRBV19
clone size: .
CDR3 protein: CASSTRNYGYTF
CDR3 DNA: TGTGCCAGTAGTACCCGGAACTATGGCTACACCTTC

J gene: TRBJ2-3
D gene: .
CDR3 length: 13
V gene: TRBV30
clone size: .
CDR3 protein: CAWTGQMGDTQYF
CDR3 DNA: TGTGCCTGGACTGGGCAAATGGGAGATACGCAGTATTTT

J gene: TRBJ1-2
D gene: TRBD1
CDR3 length: 18
V gene: TRBV3-1/TRBV3-2
clone size: .
CDR3 protein: CASSQAGTGLGKGYGYTF
CDR3 DNA: TGTGCCAGCAGCCAAGCTGGGACAGGGTTGGGCAAGGGCTATGGCTACACCTTC

J gene: TRBJ1-5
D gene: .
CDR3 length: 13
V gene: TRBV5-6
clone size: .
CDR3 protein: CASSLDGHQPQHF
CDR3 DNA: TGTGCCAGCAGCTTGGACGGCCACCAGCCCCAGCATTTT

J gene: TRBJ1-5
D gene: .
CDR3 length: 13
V gene: TRBV7-2
clone size: .
CDR3 protein: CASSFGGVQPQHF
CDR3 DNA: TGTGCCAGCAGCTTCGGGGGAGTCCAGCCCCAGCATTTT

J gene: TRBJ1-2
D gene: .
CDR3 length: 15
V gene: TRBV6-5
clone size: .
CDR3 protein: CASSAGPDRSYGYTF
CDR3 DNA: TGTGCCAGCAGCGCCGGCCCCGATCGGAGCTATGGCTACACCTTC

J gene: TRBJ1-4
D gene: .
CDR3 length: 19
V gene: TRBV12-2
clone size: .
CDR3 protein: CASRPRDGPRVWTNEKLFF
CDR3 DNA: TGTGCAAGTCGCCCGAGGGACGGACCACGGGTCTGGACTAATGAAAAACTGTTTTTT

J gene: TRBJ1-3
D gene: .
CDR3 length: 16
V gene: TRBV13
clone size: once
CDR3 protein: CASSLTSQYSGNTIYF
CDR3 DNA: TGTGCCAGCAGCTTAACATCCCAATACTCTGGAAACACCATATATTTT

J gene: TRBJ1-2
D gene: .
CDR3 length: 15
V gene: TRBV3-1/TRBV3-2
clone size: .
CDR3 protein: CASSPYGGGRDGYTF
CDR3 DNA: TGTGCCAGCAGCCCATATGGGGGGGGCCGGGATGGCTACACCTTC